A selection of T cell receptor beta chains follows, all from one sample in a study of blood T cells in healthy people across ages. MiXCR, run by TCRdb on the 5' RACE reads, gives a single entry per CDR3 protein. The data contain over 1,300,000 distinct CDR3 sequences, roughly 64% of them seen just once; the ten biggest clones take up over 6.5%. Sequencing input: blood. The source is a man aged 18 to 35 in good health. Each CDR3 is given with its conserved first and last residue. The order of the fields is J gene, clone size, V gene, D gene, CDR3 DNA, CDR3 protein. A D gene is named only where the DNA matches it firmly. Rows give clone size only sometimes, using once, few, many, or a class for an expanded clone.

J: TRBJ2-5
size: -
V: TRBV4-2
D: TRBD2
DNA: TGTGCCAGCAGCCAACACCCCCTCGGGACTAGCGGGAGTCAAGAGACCCAGTACTTC
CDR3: CASSQHPLGTSGSQETQYF

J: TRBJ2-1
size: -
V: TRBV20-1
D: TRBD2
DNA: TGCAGTGCGCCCCGAGGTAGCGGGAGTCGGAATGAGCAGTTCTTC
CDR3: CSAPRGSGSRNEQFF

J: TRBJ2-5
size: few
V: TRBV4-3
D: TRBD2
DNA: TGCGCCAGCAGCCAAGATATCGGGGGGGTAAGGGGAGAGACCCAGTACTTC
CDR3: CASSQDIGGVRGETQYF

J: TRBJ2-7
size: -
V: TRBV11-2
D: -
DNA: TGCGCCAGCAGCCAAGATTGGCCAGGGTCCTACGAGCAGTACTTC
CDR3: CASSQDWPGSYEQYF

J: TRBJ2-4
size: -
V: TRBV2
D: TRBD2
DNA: TGTGCCTGCAGAGCACTAGCGGCCCAGGGAAACATTCAGTACTTC
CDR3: CACRALAAQGNIQYF

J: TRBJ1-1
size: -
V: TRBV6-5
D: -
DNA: TGTGCCACCGCCCTGACACTGAACACTGAAGCTTTCTTT
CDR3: CATALTLNTEAFF

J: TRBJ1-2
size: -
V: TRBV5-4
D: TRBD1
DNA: TGTGCCAGCAGCCCCGGGACAGGGCAGGGCTATGGCTACACCTTC
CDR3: CASSPGTGQGYGYTF

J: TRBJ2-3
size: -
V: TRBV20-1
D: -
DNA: TGCAGTGCCGAAATAGTTGGACTGAGAGTATTATTGGATACGCAGTATTTT
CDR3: CSAEIVGLRVLLDTQYF

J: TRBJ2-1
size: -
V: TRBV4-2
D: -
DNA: TGTGCCAGCAGCCACCCTCAGGGTCTCTCCTACAATGAGCAGTTCTTC
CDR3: CASSHPQGLSYNEQFF

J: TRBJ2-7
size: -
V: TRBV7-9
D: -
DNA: TGTGCCACCCTCGTGGGGGCCTACAATGAGCAGTACTTC
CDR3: CATLVGAYNEQYF

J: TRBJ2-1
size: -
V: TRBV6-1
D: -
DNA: TGTGCCAGCAGATTGGAGGGGACTGCCTACAATGAGCAGTTCTTC
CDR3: CASRLEGTAYNEQFF

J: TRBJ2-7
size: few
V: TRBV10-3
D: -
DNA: TGTGCCATCCTTGACAGAACCTACGAGCAGTACTTC
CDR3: CAILDRTYEQYF

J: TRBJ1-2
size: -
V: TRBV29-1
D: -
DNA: TGCAGCGTTGAAACCCGCGACTATGGCTACACCTTC
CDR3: CSVETRDYGYTF

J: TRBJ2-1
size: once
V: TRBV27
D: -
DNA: TGTGCCAGCAGTCACCCGACCGGGGAGCAGTTCTTC
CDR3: CASSHPTGEQFF

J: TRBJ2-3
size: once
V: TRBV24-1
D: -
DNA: TGTGCCACCTCCGAACGGCAGGGACTTAAAAGAAATACGCAGTATTTT
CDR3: CATSERQGLKRNTQYF

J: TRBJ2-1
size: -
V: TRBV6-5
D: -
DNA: TGTGCCAGCAGCCCTCGGAGAGGGGCTCACAATGGGCAGTTCTTC
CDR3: CASSPRRGAHNGQFF

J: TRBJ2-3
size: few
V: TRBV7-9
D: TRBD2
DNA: TGTGCCAGCAGCTTGGTGACTAGCGGGAGCACAGATACGCAGTATTTT
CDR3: CASSLVTSGSTDTQYF

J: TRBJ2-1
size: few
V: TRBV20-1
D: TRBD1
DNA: TGCAGTGCTAAAATCGGGACAGGGGGCTTCAATGAGCAGTTCTTC
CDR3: CSAKIGTGGFNEQFF

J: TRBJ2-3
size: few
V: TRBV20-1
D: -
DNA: TGCAGTGCCAGACTGCAAAATACGCAGTATTTT
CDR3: CSARLQNTQYF

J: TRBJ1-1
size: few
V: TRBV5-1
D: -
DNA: TGCGCCAGCAAGATACCATATCGGGGGCGGAACACTGAAGCTTTCTTT
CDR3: CASKIPYRGRNTEAFF

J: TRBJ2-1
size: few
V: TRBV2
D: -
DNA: TGTGCCAGCACCGCGCAGCGACACTCCTACAATGAGCAGTTCTTC
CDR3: CASTAQRHSYNEQFF

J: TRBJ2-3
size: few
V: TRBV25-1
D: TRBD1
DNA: TGTGCCAGCAGTGGGGGACAGGGGATTGCAGATACGCAGTATTTT
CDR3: CASSGGQGIADTQYF

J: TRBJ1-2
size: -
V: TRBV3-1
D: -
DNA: TGTGCCAGCAGCCAAGACAGGGTGTTCTCCTATGGCTACACCTTC
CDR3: CASSQDRVFSYGYTF

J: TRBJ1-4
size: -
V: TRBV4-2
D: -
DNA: TGTGCCAGCAGCCACCAGGTCGGAGGTGGTGAAAAACTGTTTTTT
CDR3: CASSHQVGGGEKLFF

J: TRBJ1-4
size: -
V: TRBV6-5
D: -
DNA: TGTGCCAGCAGTTATGTACAGGGAAGCGGCAATGAAAAACTGTTTTTT
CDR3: CASSYVQGSGNEKLFF

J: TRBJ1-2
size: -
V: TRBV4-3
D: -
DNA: TGCGCCAGCAGCCAACAGGCGGGACTAGACTATGGCTACACCTTC
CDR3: CASSQQAGLDYGYTF

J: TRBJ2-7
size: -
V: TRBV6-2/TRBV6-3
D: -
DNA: TGTGCCAGCGACCCAGGAGGGAACTACGAGCAGTACTTC
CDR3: CASDPGGNYEQYF

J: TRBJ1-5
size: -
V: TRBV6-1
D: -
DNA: TGTGCCAGCAGTGAACCAGTTCTTAGCAATCAGCCCCAGCATTTT
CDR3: CASSEPVLSNQPQHF

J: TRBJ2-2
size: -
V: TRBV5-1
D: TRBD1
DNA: TGCGCCAGCAGCGCGGATACAGGGGCCGGAGAGCTGTTTTTT
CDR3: CASSADTGAGELFF

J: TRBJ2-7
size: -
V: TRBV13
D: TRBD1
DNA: TGTGCCAGCAGCTTATCCGAGACAGGGACCAACGAGCAGTACTTC
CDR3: CASSLSETGTNEQYF

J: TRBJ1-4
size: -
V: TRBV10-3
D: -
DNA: TGTGCCATCAGTGAGGTCCCGGGTAATAAACTGTTTTTT
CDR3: CAISEVPGNKLFF

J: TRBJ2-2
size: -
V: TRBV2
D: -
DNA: TGTGCCAGCCGCAGGACACCCACCGGGGAGCTGTTTTTT
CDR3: CASRRTPTGELFF

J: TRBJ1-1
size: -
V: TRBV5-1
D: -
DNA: TGCGCCAGCAGTTTAGGGACCTTTATGGACACTGAAGCTTTCTTT
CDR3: CASSLGTFMDTEAFF

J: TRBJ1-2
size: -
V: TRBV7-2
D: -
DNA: TGTGCCAGCAGCCCCCGGCCGGGTTCGCCTAACTATGGCTACACCTTC
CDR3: CASSPRPGSPNYGYTF

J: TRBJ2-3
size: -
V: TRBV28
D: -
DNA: TGTGCCAGCAGCTACCCCGGTTCAGATACGCAGTATTTT
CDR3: CASSYPGSDTQYF

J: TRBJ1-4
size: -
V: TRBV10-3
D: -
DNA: TGTGCCATCTCGATCCTCAATGAAAAACTGTTTTTT
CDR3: CAISILNEKLFF

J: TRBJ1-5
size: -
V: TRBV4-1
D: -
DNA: TGCGCCAGCAGCCAAGAAAGGCAAACGGCGCCCCAGCATTTT
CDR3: CASSQERQTAPQHF

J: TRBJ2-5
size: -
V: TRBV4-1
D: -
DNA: TGCGCCAGCAGCCAAGTGAGGGGGGGGAGTGAGCAGTACTTC
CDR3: CASSQVRGGSEQYF

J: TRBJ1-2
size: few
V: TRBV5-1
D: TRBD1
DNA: TGCGCCAGCAGCTTGGTAGCCCAGGGGGCAAGCTATGGCTACACCTTC
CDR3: CASSLVAQGASYGYTF

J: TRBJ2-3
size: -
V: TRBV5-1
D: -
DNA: TGCGCCAGCAGCAAGGAGGGACAGACGGCTGGGGATACGCAGTATTTT
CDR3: CASSKEGQTAGDTQYF

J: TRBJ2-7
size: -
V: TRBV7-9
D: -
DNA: TGTGCCAGCATCGATTGGGGTGGTGTTCACGAGCAGTACTTC
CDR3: CASIDWGGVHEQYF

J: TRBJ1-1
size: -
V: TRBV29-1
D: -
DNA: TGCAGCGTTTTTTCCGCGGGGGACACTGAAGCTTTCTTT
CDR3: CSVFSAGDTEAFF

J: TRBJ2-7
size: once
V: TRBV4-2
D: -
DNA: TGTGCCAGCAGCCAGGGGGGACGGGACGAACCACGCTACGAGCAGTACTTC
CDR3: CASSQGGRDEPRYEQYF

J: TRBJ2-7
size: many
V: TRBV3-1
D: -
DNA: TGTGCCAGCAGCCAAGGCCACGAGCAGTACTTC
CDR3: CASSQGHEQYF

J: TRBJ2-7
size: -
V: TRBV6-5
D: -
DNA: TGTGCCAGCAGCACCGGGACCTACAATGAGCAGTACTTC
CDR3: CASSTGTYNEQYF

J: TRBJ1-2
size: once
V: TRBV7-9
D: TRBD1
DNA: TGTGCCATAACCGGGACAGGGAACTATGGCTACACCTTC
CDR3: CAITGTGNYGYTF

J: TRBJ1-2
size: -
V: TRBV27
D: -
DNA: TGTGCCAGCAGTTTCAGGGAGGGGGAATACAATGGCTACACCTTC
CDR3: CASSFREGEYNGYTF

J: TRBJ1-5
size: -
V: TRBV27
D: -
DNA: TGTGCCAGCAGTTCGCAGGGTAGACAGCCCCAGCATTTT
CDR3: CASSSQGRQPQHF

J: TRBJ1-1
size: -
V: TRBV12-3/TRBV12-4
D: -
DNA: TGTGCCAGCTCAGGGGATGGCACTGAAGCTTTCTTT
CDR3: CASSGDGTEAFF